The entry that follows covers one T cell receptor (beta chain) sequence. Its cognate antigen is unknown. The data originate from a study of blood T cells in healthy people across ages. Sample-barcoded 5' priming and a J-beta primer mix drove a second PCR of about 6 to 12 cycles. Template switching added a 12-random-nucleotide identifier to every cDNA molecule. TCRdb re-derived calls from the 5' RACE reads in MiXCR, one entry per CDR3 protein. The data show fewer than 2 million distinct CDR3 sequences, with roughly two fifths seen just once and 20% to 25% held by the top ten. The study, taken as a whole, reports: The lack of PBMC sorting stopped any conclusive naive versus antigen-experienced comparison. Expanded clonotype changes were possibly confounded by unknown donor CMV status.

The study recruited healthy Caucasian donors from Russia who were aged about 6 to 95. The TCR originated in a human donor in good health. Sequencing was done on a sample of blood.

The CDR3 nucleotides are TGTGCCACCCTCGGGATAGCTAACTATGGCTACACCTTC. Its protein is CATLGIANYGYTF. The chain employs TRBV6-1 and TRBJ1-2; no definite D call. The ends were cut back, 10 bases at V and 0 bases at J, with 12 bases in the middle. Germline-derived CDR1 and CDR2 are MNHNS and SASEGT. There are 13 residues in the CDR3.